This TCR beta chain was profiled in a study of OX40 agonist ivuxolimab in advanced cancers. Turning to the overall study: Ivuxolimab, which targeted the costimulatory receptor OX40 (CD134), was an agonistic, fully human IgG2 monoclonal antibody. Intravenous ivuxolimab was administered to patients every 2 weeks at six dose levels: 0.01, 0.1, 0.3, 1.5, 3 and 10 mg/kg. Of the approximately 50 dose-escalation patients, hepatocellular carcinoma was present in some 19, melanoma in around 15, renal cell carcinoma in 9 and head and neck cancer in 9. In the dose-escalation cohort, roughly four fifths of patients were male, and the mean age was approximately 64 years, with a range of roughly 20 to 85. Patients were allowed to have had prior anti-PD-1, anti-PD-L1 or anti-CTLA-4 therapy, and roughly two fifths of the dose-escalation patients had been treated with checkpoint inhibitors. Three dose-escalation patients achieved partial responses, one with hepatocellular carcinoma and two with cutaneous melanoma. Peripheral TCRbeta sequencing aimed to test whether ivuxolimab altered TCR sequence diversity and caused clonal T-cell expansion. The paper describes the monotherapy dose-escalation part (N ≈ 49 patients) of the phase I trial of ivuxolimab.

V drops 4 bases and J drops 3 bases, leaving 10 bases in between. CDR1 and CDR2 are read off the germline V gene as SGDLS and YYNGEE. The CDR3 starts with the cysteine, ends with the phenylalanine, and has 14 residues. The read is trimmed to its CDR3 DNA, 42 bases read in frame from base 1. This clone has just one count. Its target antigen remains unknown. Qualities for individual bases were not recorded, and no much larger clone is one base off. Study-level results and caveats: Clonal expansion of both CD4+ and CD8+ blood T cells was observed from baseline to week 6 at doses 0.1 to 3.0 mg/kg. On average, CD8+ T cells showed more expanded clones than CD4+ T cells after ivuxolimab. Low levels of normalized T-cell clonal expansion were also seen in some nonresponding patients. Which antigens the clonally expanded peripheral T cells were specific for was not determined. In partial responders in the 0.1-3.0 mg/kg groups, normalized peripheral clonal expansion was found to be among the lowest, especially among CD8+ T cells.

For sequencing of the TCRbeta CDR3 region, genomic DNA was extracted from the sorted cells. The immunoSEQ Assay was used for sequencing of TCRbeta CDR3 regions. The source is immuneACCESS, and TCRdb retained only in-frame sequences with V and J called. Part of the clones is not carried over; for the studies checked, unresolved V genes explain less than half of this, and the remainder is unexplained. Counted in this sample were under 15,000 clones; approximately 85% of them appeared once. 44% of the sample lies in the top ten. Patients with autoimmune disease history or receiving systemic immunosuppression were excluded from the trial. Peripheral blood for TCR sequencing was collected from all dose cohorts at baseline, on cycle 4 day 1, and on cycle 7 day 1. Samples came from an open-label, multicenter, first-in-human phase I dose-escalation trial of ivuxolimab. Adults with locally advanced or metastatic melanoma, renal cell carcinoma, hepatocellular carcinoma or head and neck squamous cell carcinoma were enrolled in the trial. Before TCR sequencing, CD4+ T cells and CD8+ T cells were sorted from peripheral blood as separate populations.

The chain is made from TRBV9 and TRBJ1-4; the D segment could be TRBD1, given 5 matching bases. This material consisted of CD4+ or CD8+ T cells sorted from blood, taken in a trial of the OX40 agonist ivuxolimab. This sequence was found in an adult with an advanced solid tumor such as melanoma, head and neck, liver or kidney cancer. The CDR3 in this case is CASSSGRANEKLFF. Read as DNA, the sequence is TGTGCCAGCAGCTCAGGGAGGGCTAATGAAAAACTGTTTTTT.